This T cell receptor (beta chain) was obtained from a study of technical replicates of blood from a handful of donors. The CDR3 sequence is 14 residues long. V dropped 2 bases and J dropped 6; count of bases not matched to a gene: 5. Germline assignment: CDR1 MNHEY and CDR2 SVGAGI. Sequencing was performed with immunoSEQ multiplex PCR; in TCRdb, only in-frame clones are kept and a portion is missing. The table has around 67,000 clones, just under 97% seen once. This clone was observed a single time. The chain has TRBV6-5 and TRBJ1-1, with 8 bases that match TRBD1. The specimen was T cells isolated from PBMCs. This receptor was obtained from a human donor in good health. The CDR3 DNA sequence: TGTGCCAGCAGTTACGGACAGGGTAGAGCTGAAGCTTTCTTT. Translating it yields CASSYGQGRAEAFF.